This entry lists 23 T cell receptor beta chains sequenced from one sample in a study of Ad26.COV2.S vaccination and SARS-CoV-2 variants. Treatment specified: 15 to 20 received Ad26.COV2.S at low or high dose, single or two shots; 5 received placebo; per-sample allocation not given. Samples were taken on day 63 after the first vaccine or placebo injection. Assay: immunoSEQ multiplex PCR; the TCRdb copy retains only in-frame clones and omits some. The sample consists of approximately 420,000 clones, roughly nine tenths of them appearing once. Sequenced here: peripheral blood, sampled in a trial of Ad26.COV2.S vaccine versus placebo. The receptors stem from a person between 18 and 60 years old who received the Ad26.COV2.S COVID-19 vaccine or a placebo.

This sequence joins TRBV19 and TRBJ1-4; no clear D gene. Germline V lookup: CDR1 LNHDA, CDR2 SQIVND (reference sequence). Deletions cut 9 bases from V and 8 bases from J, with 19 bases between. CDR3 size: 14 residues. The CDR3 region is CASKAGQLGEKLFF. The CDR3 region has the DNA TGTGCCAGCAAGGCTGGCCAATTGGGAGAAAAACTGTTTTTT.

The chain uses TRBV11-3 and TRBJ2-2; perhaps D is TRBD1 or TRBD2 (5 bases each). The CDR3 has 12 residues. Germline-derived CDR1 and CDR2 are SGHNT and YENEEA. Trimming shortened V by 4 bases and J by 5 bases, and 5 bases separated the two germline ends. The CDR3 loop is CASSWGTGELFF. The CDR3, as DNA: TGTGCCAGCAGCTGGGGGACCGGGGAGCTGTTTTTT.

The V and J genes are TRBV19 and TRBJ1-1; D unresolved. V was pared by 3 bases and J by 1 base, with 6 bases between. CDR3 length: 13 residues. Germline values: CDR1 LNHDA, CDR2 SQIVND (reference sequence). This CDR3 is CASSMYRNTEAFF. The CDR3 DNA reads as TGTGCCAGTAGTATGTACCGGAACACTGAAGCTTTCTTT.

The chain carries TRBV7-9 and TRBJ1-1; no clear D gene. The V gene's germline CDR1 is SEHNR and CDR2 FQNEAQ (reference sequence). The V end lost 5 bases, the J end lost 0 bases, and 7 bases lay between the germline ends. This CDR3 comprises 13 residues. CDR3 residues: CASSTSMNTEAFF. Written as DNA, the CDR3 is TGTGCCAGCAGCACCAGCATGAACACTGAAGCTTTCTTT.

The CDR3 bases are TGTGCCAGCAGCCAAAGGAGCTCCTATAATTCACCCCTCCACTTT. Amino acids: CASSQRSSYNSPLHF. This chain joins TRBV3-1 (or the pseudogene TRBV3-2) and TRBJ1-6, with D unresolved. The germline V gene has CDR1 LGHDT and CDR2 YNNKEL (reference sequence). CDR3 length: 15 amino acids. V dropped 2 bases and J dropped 0 bases, with 5 bases sitting between them.

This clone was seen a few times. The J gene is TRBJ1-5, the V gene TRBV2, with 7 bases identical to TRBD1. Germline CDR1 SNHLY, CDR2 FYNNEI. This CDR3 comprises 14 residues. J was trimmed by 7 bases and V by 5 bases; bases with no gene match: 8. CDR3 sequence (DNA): TGTGCCAGCAGTTTCAAAGGGGGCGAGCAGCCCCAGCATTTT. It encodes CASSFKGGEQPQHF.

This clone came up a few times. CDR3 loop: CASIRTGDSNQPQHF. CDR3 nucleotides: TGTGCCAGCATCCGGACAGGGGATAGCAATCAGCCCCAGCATTTT. The chain joins TRBV2 to TRBJ1-5; 9 bases fit TRBD1. V lost 7 bases to trimming and J lost 0 bases; unmatched junction nucleotides: 4. Per germline, CDR1 SNHLY and CDR2 FYNNEI. This CDR3 contains 15 residues.

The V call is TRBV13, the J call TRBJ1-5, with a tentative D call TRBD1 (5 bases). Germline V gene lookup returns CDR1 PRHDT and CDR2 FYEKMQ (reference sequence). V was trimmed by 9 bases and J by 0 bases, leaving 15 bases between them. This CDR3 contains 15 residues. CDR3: CARGPGSPSNQPQHF. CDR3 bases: TGTGCCAGGGGGCCGGGCAGCCCTAGCAATCAGCCCCAGCATTTT.

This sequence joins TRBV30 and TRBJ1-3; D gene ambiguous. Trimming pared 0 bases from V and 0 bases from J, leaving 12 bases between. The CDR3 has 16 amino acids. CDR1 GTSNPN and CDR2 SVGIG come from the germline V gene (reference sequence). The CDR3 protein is CAWSVLWTDSGNTIYF. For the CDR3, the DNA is TGTGCCTGGAGTGTACTCTGGACCGACTCTGGAAACACCATATATTTT.

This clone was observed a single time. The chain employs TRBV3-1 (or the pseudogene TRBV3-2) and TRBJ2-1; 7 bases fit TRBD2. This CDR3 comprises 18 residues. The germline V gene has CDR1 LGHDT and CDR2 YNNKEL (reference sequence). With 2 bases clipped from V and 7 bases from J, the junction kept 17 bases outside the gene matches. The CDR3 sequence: CASSQSWPSGGARNEQFF. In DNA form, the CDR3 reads TGTGCCAGCAGCCAAAGTTGGCCTAGCGGTGGAGCGCGGAATGAGCAGTTCTTC.

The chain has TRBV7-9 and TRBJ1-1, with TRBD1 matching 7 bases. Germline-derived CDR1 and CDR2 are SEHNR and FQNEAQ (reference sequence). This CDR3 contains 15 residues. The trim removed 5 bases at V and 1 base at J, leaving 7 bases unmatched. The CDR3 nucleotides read TGTGCCAGCAGCCAAACGACAGGGTGGAACACTGAAGCTTTCTTT. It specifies CASSQTTGWNTEAFF.

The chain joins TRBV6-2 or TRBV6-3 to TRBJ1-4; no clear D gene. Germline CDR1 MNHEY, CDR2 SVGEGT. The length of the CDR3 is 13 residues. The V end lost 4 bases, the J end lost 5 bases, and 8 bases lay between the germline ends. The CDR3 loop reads CASSLVFNEKLFF. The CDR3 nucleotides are TGTGCCAGCAGTTTGGTGTTCAATGAAAAACTGTTTTTT.

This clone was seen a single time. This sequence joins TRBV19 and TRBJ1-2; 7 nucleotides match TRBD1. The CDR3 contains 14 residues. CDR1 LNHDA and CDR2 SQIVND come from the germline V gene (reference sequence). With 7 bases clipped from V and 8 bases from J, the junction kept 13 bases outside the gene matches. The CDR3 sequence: CASKVSETGHGYTF. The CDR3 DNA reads TGTGCCAGTAAAGTTAGTGAGACAGGGCACGGCTACACCTTC.

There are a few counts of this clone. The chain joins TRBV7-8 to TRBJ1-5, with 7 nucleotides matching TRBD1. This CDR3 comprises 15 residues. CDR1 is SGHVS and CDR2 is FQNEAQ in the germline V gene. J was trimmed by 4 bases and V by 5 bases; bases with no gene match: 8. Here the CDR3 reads CASSVGQIYNQPQHF. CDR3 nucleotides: TGTGCCAGCAGCGTGGGACAGATCTATAATCAGCCCCAGCATTTT.

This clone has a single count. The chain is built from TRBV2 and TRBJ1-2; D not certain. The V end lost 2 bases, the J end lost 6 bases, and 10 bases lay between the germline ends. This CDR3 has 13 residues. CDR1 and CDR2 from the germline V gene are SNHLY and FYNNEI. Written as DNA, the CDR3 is TGTGCCAGCAGTGAATTTTCGGAGGATGGCTACACCTTC. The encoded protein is CASSEFSEDGYTF.

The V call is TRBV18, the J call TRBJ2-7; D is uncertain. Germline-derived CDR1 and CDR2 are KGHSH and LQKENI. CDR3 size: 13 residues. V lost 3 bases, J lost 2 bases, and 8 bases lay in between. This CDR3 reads CASSPTLTYEQYF. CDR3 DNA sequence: TGTGCCAGCTCACCGACATTAACCTACGAGCAGTACTTC.

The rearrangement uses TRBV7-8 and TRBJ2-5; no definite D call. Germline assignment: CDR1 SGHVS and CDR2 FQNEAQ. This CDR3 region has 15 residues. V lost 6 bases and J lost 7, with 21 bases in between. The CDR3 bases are TGTGCCAGCAGTTTTCAACCTAGTCAAGGTTGGACCCAGTACTTC. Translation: CASSFQPSQGWTQYF.

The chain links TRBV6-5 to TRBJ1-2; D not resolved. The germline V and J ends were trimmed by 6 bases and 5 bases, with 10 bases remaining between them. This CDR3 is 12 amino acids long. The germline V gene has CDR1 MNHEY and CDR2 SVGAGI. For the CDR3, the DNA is TGTGCCAGCAGCAACCGACCGTATGGCTACACCTTC. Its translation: CASSNRPYGYTF.

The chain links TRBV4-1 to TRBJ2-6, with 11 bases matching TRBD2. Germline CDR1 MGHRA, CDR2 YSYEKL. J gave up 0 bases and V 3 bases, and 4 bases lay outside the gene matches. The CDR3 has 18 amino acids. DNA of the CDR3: TGCGCCAGCAGCCAGATAGCGGGGGGGCTCTCTGGGGCCAACGTCCTGACTTTC. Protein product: CASSQIAGGLSGANVLTF.

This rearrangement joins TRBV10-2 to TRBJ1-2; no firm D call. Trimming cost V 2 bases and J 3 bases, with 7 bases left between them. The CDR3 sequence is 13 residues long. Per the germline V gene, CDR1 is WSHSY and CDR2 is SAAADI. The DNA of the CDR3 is TGCGCCAGCAGTGAGGAGGGATACTATGGCTACACCTTC. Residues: CASSEEGYYGYTF.

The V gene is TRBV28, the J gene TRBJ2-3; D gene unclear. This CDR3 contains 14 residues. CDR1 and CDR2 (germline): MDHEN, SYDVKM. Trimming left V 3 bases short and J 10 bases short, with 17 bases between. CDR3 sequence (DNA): TGTGCCAGCAGTTTGTTTGAAGGTCTCTTCCCGCAGTATTTT. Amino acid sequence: CASSLFEGLFPQYF.

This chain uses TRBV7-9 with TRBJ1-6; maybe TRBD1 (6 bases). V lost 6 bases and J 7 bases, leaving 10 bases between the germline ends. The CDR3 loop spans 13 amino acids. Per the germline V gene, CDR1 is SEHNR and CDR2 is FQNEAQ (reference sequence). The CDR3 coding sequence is TGTGCCAGCAGGACAGGAGGGAATTCACCCCTCCACTTT. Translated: CASRTGGNSPLHF.

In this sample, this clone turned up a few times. CDR3 in DNA: TGCGCCAGCAGCCAAGATCTGGCCTCTAATGAAAAACTGTTTTTT. Its translation: CASSQDLASNEKLFF. The chain combines TRBV4-3 with TRBJ1-4, with D unclear. Germline loops: CDR1 LGHNA, CDR2 YSLEER. The germline V and J ends were trimmed by 0 bases and 3 bases, with 8 bases remaining between them. The CDR3 length is 15 residues.